The rows below give T cell receptor beta chains drawn from one sample of a study of technical replicates of blood from several donors. Some clones are missing from TCRdb's copy, which holds only in-frame ones; the method was immunoSEQ multiplex PCR. This sample has some 83,000 clones, with around 90% found just once. The specimen sequenced was T cells isolated from PBMCs. The receptors here all came from a human donor in good health. CDR3s include the opening cysteine and the closing phenylalanine or tryptophan. D genes are given only for firm matches. Clone size is shown for a subset of rows, as once, few, many or a class of expanded clone.

CASSFGRGNSPLHF,TGCGCCAGCAGCTTTGGCAGGGGTAATTCACCCCTCCACTTT,TRBV5-1,.,TRBJ1-6,.
CASKTGTGDTGELFF,TGTGCCAGCAAGACAGGGACAGGAGACACCGGGGAGCTGTTTTTT,TRBV6-1,.,TRBJ2-2,TRBD1
CASSPLVTGAGDTQYF,TGTGCCAGCTCACCACTCGTTACGGGAGCGGGAGATACGCAGTATTTT,TRBV18,.,TRBJ2-3,.
CATSREGTGGSPLHF,TGTGCCACCAGCAGAGAAGGGACAGGGGGCTCACCCCTCCACTTT,TRBV15,once,TRBJ1-6,TRBD1
CASSQGLAGTGELFF,TGCGCCAGCAGCCAAGGACTAGCGGGGACCGGGGAGCTGTTTTTT,TRBV4-1,.,TRBJ2-2,TRBD2
CASSSTGGNEQFF,TGTGCCAGCAGCTCCACAGGGGGCAATGAGCAGTTCTTC,TRBV7-3,.,TRBJ2-1,TRBD1
CASSVSGGISYNEQFF,TGTGCCAGCAGTGTTAGCGGGGGTATCTCCTACAATGAGCAGTTCTTC,TRBV9,.,TRBJ2-1,TRBD2
CASSLVSQGSSGNTIYF,TGCGCCAGCAGCTTGGTATCACAGGGAAGCTCTGGAAACACCATATATTTT,TRBV5-1,.,TRBJ1-3,.
CASSQESGGSTNEKLFF,TGTGCCAGCAGCCAAGAATCGGGGGGGTCAACTAATGAAAAACTGTTTTTT,TRBV14,.,TRBJ1-4,.
CASSLDSGRFHEQYF,TGTGCCAGCTCACTCGACAGCGGGAGGTTCCACGAGCAGTACTTC,TRBV18,.,TRBJ2-7,TRBD2